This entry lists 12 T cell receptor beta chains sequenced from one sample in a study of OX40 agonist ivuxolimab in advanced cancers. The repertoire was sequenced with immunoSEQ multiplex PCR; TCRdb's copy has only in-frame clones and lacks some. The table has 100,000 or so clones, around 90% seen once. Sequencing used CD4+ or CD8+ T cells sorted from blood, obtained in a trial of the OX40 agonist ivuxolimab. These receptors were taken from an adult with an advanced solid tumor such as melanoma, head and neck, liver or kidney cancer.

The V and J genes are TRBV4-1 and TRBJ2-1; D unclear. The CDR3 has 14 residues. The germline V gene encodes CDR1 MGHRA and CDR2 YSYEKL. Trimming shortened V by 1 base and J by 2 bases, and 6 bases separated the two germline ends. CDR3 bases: TGCGCCAGCAGCCAAGTTGGACCCTACAATGAGCAGTTCTTC. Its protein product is CASSQVGPYNEQFF.

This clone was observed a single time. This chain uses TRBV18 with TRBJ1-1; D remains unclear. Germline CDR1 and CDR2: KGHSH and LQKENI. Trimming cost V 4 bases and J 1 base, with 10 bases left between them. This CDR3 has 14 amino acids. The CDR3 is CASSLQDKNTEAFF. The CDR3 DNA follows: TGTGCCAGCTCACTCCAAGACAAGAACACTGAAGCTTTCTTT. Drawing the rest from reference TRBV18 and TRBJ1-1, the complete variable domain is NAGVMQNPRHLVRRRGQEARLRCSPMKGHSHVYWYRQLPEEGLKFMVYLQKENIIDESGMPKERFSAEFPKEGPSILRIQQVVRGDSAAYFCASSLQDKNTEAFFGQGTRLTVV.

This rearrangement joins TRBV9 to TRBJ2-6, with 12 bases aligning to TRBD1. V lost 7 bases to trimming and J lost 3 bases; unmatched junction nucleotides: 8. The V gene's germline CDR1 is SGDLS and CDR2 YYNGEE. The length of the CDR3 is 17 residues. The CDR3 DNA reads TGTGCCAGCTCAAAGGGGGACAGGGGGCTTGGGGCCAACGTCCTGACTTTC. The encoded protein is CASSKGDRGLGANVLTF. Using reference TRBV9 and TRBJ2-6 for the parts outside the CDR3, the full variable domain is DSGVTQTPKHLITATGQRVTLRCSPRSGDLSVYWYQQSLDQGLQFLIQYYNGEERAKGNILERFSAQQFPDLHSELNLSSLELGDSALYFCASSKGDRGLGANVLTFGAGSRLTVL.

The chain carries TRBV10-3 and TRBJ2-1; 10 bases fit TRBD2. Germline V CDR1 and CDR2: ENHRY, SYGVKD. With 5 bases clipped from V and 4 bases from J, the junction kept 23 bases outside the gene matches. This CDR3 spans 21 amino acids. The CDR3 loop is CAISSSGTSAGLSRGYNEQFF. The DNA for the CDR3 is TGTGCCATCAGTAGCTCCGGGACTAGCGCGGGCCTTTCGAGGGGTTACAATGAGCAGTTCTTC.

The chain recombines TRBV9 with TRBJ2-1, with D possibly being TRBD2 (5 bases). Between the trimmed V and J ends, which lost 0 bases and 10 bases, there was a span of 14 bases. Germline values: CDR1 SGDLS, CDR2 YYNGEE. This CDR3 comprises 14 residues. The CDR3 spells CASSVDPGLGEQFF. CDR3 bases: TGTGCCAGCAGCGTAGACCCAGGACTGGGGGAGCAGTTCTTC.

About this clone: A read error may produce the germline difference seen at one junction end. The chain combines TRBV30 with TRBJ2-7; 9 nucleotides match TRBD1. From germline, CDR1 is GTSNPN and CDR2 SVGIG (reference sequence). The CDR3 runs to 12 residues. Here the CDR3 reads CAWGKGQGTLDF. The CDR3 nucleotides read TGTGCCTGGGGCAAAGGACAGGGGACCTTGGACTTC.

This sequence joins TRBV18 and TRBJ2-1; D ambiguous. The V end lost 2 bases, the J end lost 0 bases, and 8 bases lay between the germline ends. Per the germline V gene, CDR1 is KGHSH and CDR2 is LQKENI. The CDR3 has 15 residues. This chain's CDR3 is CASSPLGNSYNEQFF. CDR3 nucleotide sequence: TGTGCCAGCTCACCATTAGGGAACTCCTACAATGAGCAGTTCTTC.

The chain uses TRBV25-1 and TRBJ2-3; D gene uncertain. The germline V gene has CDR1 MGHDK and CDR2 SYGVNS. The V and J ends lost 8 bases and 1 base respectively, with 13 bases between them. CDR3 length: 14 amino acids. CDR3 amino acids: CASAGSYGTDTQYF. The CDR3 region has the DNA TGTGCCAGCGCAGGAAGTTACGGCACAGATACGCAGTATTTT.

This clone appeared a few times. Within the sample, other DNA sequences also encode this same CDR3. Here the CDR3 reads CASGLVLSEGEQYF. CDR3 DNA: TGTGCTAGTGGTTTGGTATTGAGTGAGGGAGAGCAGTACTTC. V usage is TRBV12-5 and J usage is TRBJ2-7, with D tentatively TRBD2 (5 bases). CDR1 is LGHNT and CDR2 is FRNRAP in the germline V gene. Trimming left V 0 bases short and J 7 bases short, with 13 bases between. CDR3 size: 14 residues.

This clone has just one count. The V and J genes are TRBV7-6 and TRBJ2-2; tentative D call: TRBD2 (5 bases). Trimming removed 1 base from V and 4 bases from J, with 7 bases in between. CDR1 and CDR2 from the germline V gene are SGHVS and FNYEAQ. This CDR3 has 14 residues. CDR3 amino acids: CASSLGETTGELFF. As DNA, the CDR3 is TGTGCCAGCAGCTTAGGGGAGACCACCGGGGAGCTGTTTTTT.

The CDR3 loop is CASSFQDTLTTEAFF. In DNA, the CDR3 is TGTGCCAGCAGTTTTCAGGACACATTGACAACTGAAGCTTTCTTT. The chain uses TRBV27 and TRBJ1-1, with D possibly matching TRBD1 (5 bases). The CDR3 runs 15 residues. CDR1 is MNHEY, CDR2 SMNVEV, per germline (reference sequence). V shed 3 bases and J shed 5 bases, with 16 bases lying between them.

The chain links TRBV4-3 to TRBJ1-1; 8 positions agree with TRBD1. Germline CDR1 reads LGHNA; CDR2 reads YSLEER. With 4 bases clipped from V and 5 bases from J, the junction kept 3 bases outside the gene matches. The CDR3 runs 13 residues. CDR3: CASSLDRVTEAFF. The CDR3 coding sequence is TGCGCCAGCAGCCTGGACAGGGTAACTGAAGCTTTCTTT.